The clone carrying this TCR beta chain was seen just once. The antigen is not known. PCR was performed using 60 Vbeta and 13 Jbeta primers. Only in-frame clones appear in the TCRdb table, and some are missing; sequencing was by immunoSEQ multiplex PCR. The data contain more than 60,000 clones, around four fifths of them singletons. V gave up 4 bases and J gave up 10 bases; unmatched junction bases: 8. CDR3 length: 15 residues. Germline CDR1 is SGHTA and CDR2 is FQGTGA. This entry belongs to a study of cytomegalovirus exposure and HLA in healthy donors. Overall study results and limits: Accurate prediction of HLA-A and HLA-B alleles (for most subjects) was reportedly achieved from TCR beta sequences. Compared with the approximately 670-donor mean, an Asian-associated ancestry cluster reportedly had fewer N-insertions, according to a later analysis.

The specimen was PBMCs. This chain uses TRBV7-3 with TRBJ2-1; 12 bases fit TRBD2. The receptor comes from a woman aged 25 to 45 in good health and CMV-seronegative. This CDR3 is CASSSQGTSGPEQFF. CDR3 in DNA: TGTGCCAGCAGCTCCCAGGGGACTAGCGGGCCAGAGCAGTTCTTC.